These T cell receptor beta chains were read from a single sample in a study of CD8+ T cells in alopecia areata. Method: immunoSEQ multiplex PCR; TCRdb's copy keeps in-frame clones and lacks some. The sample has approximately 65,000 clones, roughly 50% seen once. The specimen was CD8+ T cells sorted from blood, collected between weeks 36 and 40, from a patient treated with tofacitinib. These receptors all stem from a human donor with alopecia areata. The CDR3 runs from the conserved cysteine through the conserved F or W. D genes are given only for firm matches. Size tells how often a clone was seen (once, few, many) or the class of an expanded clone, and some rows leave it out.

v_call: TRBV29-1; clone_size: -; cdr3_length: 12; d_call: -; j_call: TRBJ1-2; cdr3_nt: TGCAGCGTTGTGGAGGGGGGGTATGGCTACACCTTC; cdr3_aa: CSVVEGGYGYTF
v_call: TRBV5-1; clone_size: -; cdr3_length: 13; d_call: -; j_call: TRBJ2-1; cdr3_nt: TGCGCCAGCAGTCAGGAGGGATACAATGAGCAGTTCTTC; cdr3_aa: CASSQEGYNEQFF
v_call: TRBV5-1; clone_size: -; cdr3_length: 14; d_call: -; j_call: TRBJ2-3; cdr3_nt: TGCGCCAGCTCCCCCGGGGACGAGACAGATACGCAGTATTTT; cdr3_aa: CASSPGDETDTQYF
v_call: TRBV4-3; clone_size: -; cdr3_length: 15; d_call: TRBD1; j_call: TRBJ2-7; cdr3_nt: TGCGCCAGCAGCCTAACGGGACAGCCGGCCTACGAGCAGTACTTC; cdr3_aa: CASSLTGQPAYEQYF
v_call: TRBV6-1; clone_size: -; cdr3_length: 11; d_call: TRBD2; j_call: TRBJ2-5; cdr3_nt: TGTGCCAGCAGAACTAGCGTGGCCCAGTACTTC; cdr3_aa: CASRTSVAQYF
v_call: TRBV7-9; clone_size: -; cdr3_length: 17; d_call: -; j_call: TRBJ2-6; cdr3_nt: TGTGCCAGCAGCCCGGGACACCCAAACTCTGGGGCCAACGTCCTGACTTTC; cdr3_aa: CASSPGHPNSGANVLTF
v_call: TRBV6-5; clone_size: -; cdr3_length: 14; d_call: TRBD1; j_call: TRBJ2-3; cdr3_nt: TGTGCCAGTAGCCAGGGGGACGGCCCAGATACGCAGTATTTT; cdr3_aa: CASSQGDGPDTQYF
v_call: TRBV7-2; clone_size: -; cdr3_length: 15; d_call: -; j_call: TRBJ2-1; cdr3_nt: TGTGCCAGCAGCTCCCCGGAGGGGAGGGGGGATGAGCAGTTCTTC; cdr3_aa: CASSSPEGRGDEQFF
v_call: TRBV15; clone_size: -; cdr3_length: 17; d_call: TRBD2; j_call: TRBJ2-5; cdr3_nt: TGTGCCACCAGCAGTCCTTATAGCGGGAGGCTTCAAGAGACCCAGTACTTC; cdr3_aa: CATSSPYSGRLQETQYF
v_call: TRBV4-2; clone_size: -; cdr3_length: 15; d_call: TRBD2; j_call: TRBJ2-7; cdr3_nt: TGTGCCAGCAGCCAAGTGACTAGCGGCTCCTACGAGCAGTACTTC; cdr3_aa: CASSQVTSGSYEQYF
v_call: TRBV19; clone_size: -; cdr3_length: 13; d_call: -; j_call: TRBJ1-1; cdr3_nt: TGTGCCAGTAAAGCAAACAGCGACACTGAAGCTTTCTTT; cdr3_aa: CASKANSDTEAFF
v_call: TRBV30; clone_size: few; cdr3_length: 12; d_call: TRBD1; j_call: TRBJ1-2; cdr3_nt: TGTGCCTCATCGGGACAGGGCGACGGCTACACCTTC; cdr3_aa: CASSGQGDGYTF
v_call: TRBV29-1; clone_size: -; cdr3_length: 10; d_call: -; j_call: TRBJ2-3; cdr3_nt: TGCAGCGTCCACAGAGACGTACTGGATTTT; cdr3_aa: CSVHRDVLDF
v_call: TRBV19; clone_size: -; cdr3_length: 15; d_call: -; j_call: TRBJ2-4; cdr3_nt: TGTGCCAGTCAATCCCTTGGAGACGCCAAAAACATTCAGTACTTC; cdr3_aa: CASQSLGDAKNIQYF
v_call: TRBV29-1; clone_size: few; cdr3_length: 17; d_call: TRBD1; j_call: TRBJ1-1; cdr3_nt: TGCAGCGTTGAAGATGGGGACAGGGGGTTTAGAAACACTGAAGCTTTCTTT; cdr3_aa: CSVEDGDRGFRNTEAFF
v_call: TRBV7-8; clone_size: -; cdr3_length: 16; d_call: -; j_call: TRBJ1-5; cdr3_nt: TGTGCCAGCAGCTCACTAAAACGAGTGAGAAATCAGCCCCAGCATTTT; cdr3_aa: CASSSLKRVRNQPQHF
v_call: TRBV9; clone_size: -; cdr3_length: 12; d_call: -; j_call: TRBJ2-5; cdr3_nt: TGTGCCAGCAGCGGCAATGAAGAGACCCAGTACTTC; cdr3_aa: CASSGNEETQYF
v_call: TRBV4-1; clone_size: -; cdr3_length: 14; d_call: -; j_call: TRBJ2-7; cdr3_nt: TGCGCCAGCAGCCAAGCGAGGGACACCTACGAGCAGTACTTC; cdr3_aa: CASSQARDTYEQYF
v_call: TRBV28; clone_size: -; cdr3_length: 14; d_call: TRBD1; j_call: TRBJ2-7; cdr3_nt: TGTGCCAGCAGTCCGGGACAGAGCTATCCCGAGCAGTACTTC; cdr3_aa: CASSPGQSYPEQYF
v_call: TRBV27; clone_size: few; cdr3_length: 12; d_call: -; j_call: TRBJ1-2; cdr3_nt: TGTGCCAGCCGGACACCGAACTATGGCTACACCTTC; cdr3_aa: CASRTPNYGYTF
v_call: TRBV9; clone_size: -; cdr3_length: 15; d_call: -; j_call: TRBJ1-5; cdr3_nt: TGTGCCAGCAGCGTAGGAGGGGATAGCAATCAGCCCCAGCATTTT; cdr3_aa: CASSVGGDSNQPQHF
v_call: TRBV4-1; clone_size: few; cdr3_length: 16; d_call: -; j_call: TRBJ1-4; cdr3_nt: TGCGCCAGCAGCCGACACAGAGATGCAACTAATGAAAAACTGTTTTTT; cdr3_aa: CASSRHRDATNEKLFF
v_call: TRBV7-3; clone_size: few; cdr3_length: 12; d_call: TRBD1; j_call: TRBJ2-1; cdr3_nt: TGTGCCAGCAGCTCGACAGGGAATGAGCAGTTCTTC; cdr3_aa: CASSSTGNEQFF
v_call: TRBV7-9; clone_size: -; cdr3_length: 15; d_call: -; j_call: TRBJ2-7; cdr3_nt: TGTGCCAGCAGCTCCCAATTGGACAGCGCCTACGAGCAGTACTTC; cdr3_aa: CASSSQLDSAYEQYF
v_call: TRBV6-1; clone_size: -; cdr3_length: 15; d_call: -; j_call: TRBJ2-1; cdr3_nt: TGTGCCAGCAGGGCGGGGTTAAGCTCCTACAATGAGCAGTTCTTC; cdr3_aa: CASRAGLSSYNEQFF
v_call: TRBV7-2; clone_size: -; cdr3_length: 15; d_call: TRBD2; j_call: TRBJ2-1; cdr3_nt: TGTGCCAGCAGCCTTAGCGGGAGGGCTCAGGGTGAGCAGTTCTTC; cdr3_aa: CASSLSGRAQGEQFF
v_call: TRBV7-2; clone_size: -; cdr3_length: 15; d_call: TRBD1; j_call: TRBJ2-1; cdr3_nt: TGTGCCAGCAGCGAAGCCGGGACAGGGTTCCATGAGCAGTTCTTC; cdr3_aa: CASSEAGTGFHEQFF
v_call: TRBV9; clone_size: -; cdr3_length: 14; d_call: TRBD2; j_call: TRBJ2-5; cdr3_nt: TGTGCCAGCAGCGGCGGACTAGCGTTGGAGGCCCAGTACTTC; cdr3_aa: CASSGGLALEAQYF